Described below is a single TCR beta chain sequence and its context. What it binds is unknown. The CDR3 has 16 residues. CDR1 is SGHNT and CDR2 is YYREEE in the germline V gene (reference sequence). Between the trimmed V and J ends, which lost 4 bases and 2 bases, there was a span of 15 bases. Sequencing used immunoSEQ multiplex PCR; TCRdb keeps in-frame clones, though not all of them. The repertoire consists of hundreds of thousands of clones, with around 86% occurring once and the leading ten covering about 3.4%. Treatment here: some 20 received Ad26.COV2.S at low or high dose, single or two shots; 5 received placebo; per-sample allocation not given. The study sampled participants on day 63 after the first vaccine or placebo injection. This sample is drawn from a study of Ad26.COV2.S vaccination and SARS-CoV-2 variants. Study in general: Trial arm assignment for the donor was COV1001 Ad26.COV2.S. Dosing was one shot or two shots 56 days apart.

Findings and limits, study-wide: The placebo group had lower spike-specific TCR breadth than the vaccine recipients did. Vaccinees and placebo recipients showed similar non-spike TCR breadth.

Source: peripheral blood, taken in a trial of Ad26.COV2.S vaccine versus placebo. This clonotype originated in a person aged 18-60 years who received the Ad26.COV2.S COVID-19 vaccine or a placebo. The chain combines TRBV5-4 with TRBJ2-2, with D unclear. The CDR3 reads CASSNRAILNTGELFF. The CDR3 DNA reads TGTGCCAGCAGCAACCGGGCCATACTTAACACCGGGGAGCTGTTTTTT. The full variable domain, in which reference TRBV5-4 and TRBJ2-2 provide the parts outside the CDR3, is ETGVTQSPTHLIKTRGQQVTLRCSSQSGHNTVSWYQQALGQGPQFIFQYYREEENGRGNFPPRFSGLQFPNYSSELNVNALELDDSALYLCASSNRAILNTGELFFGEGSRLTVL.